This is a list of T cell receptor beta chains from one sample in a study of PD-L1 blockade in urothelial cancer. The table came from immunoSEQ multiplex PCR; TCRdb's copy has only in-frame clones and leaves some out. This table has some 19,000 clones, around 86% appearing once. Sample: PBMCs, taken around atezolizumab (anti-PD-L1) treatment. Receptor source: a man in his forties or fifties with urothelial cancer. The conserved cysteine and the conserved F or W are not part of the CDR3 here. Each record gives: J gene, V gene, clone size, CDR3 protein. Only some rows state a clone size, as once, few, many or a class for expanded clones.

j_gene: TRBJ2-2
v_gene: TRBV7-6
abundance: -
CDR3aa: ASSFPLAGGLNTGELF

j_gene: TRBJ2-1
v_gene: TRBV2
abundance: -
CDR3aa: ASSHTVNRGGGNEQF

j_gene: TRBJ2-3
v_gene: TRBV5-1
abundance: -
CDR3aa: ASSFGGTSTDTQY

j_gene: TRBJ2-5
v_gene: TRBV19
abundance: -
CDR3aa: ASRDRGRGETQY

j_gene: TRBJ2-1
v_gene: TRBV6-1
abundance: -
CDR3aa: ASSEAPTGANNEQF

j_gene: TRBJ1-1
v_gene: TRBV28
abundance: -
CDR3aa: ASNPYLEGANTEAF

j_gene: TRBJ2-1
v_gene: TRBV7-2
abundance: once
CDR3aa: ASSLALSGNYNEQF

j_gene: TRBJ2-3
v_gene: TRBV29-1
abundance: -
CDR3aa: SVGHSGGPADTQY

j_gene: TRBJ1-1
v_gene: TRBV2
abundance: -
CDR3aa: ANTWEGTGGREAF

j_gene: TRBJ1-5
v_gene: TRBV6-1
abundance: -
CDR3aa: ASSTPAGVGQPQH

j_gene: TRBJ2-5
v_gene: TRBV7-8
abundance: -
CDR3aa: ASSLAGRVETQY

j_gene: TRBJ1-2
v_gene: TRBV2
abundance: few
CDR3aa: ASSEGSGPLYGYT

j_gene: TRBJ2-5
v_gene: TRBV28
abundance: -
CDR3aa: ASSPSGTRQETQY

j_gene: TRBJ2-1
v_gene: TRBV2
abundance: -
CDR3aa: ASSDRLAHNEQF

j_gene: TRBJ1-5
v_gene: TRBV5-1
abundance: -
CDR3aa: ASSLAPDNNQPQH

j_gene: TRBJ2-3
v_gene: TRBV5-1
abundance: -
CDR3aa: ASSLAGGTSGDTQY

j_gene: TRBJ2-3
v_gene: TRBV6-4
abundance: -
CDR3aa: ASSDGEATDTQY

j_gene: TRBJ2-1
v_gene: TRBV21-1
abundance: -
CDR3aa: ASVNPLAGGPFREQF

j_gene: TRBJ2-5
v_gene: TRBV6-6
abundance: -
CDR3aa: ASSSSVGQTQY